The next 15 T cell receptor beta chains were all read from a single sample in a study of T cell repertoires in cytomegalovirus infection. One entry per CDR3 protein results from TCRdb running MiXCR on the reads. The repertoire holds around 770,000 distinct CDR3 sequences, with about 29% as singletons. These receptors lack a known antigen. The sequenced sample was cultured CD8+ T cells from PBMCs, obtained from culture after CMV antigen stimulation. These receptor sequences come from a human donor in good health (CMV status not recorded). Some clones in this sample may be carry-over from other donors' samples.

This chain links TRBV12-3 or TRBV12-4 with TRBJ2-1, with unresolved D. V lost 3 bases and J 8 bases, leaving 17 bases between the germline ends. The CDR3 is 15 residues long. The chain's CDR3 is CASSLGRPSVHEQFF. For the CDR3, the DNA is TGTGCCAGCAGTTTGGGCCGCCCTAGTGTCCATGAGCAGTTCTTC.

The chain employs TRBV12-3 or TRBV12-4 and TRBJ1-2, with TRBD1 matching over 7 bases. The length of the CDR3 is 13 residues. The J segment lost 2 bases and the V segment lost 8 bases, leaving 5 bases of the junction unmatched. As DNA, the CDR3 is TGTGCCAGCCGGGACAGCGAAAACTATGGCTACACCTTC. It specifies CASRDSENYGYTF.

The CDR3 here is CSASGTGSVKIGQPQHF. The DNA of the CDR3 is TGCAGTGCTTCCGGGACAGGGTCGGTGAAAATAGGTCAGCCCCAGCATTTT. The chain has TRBV20-1 and TRBJ1-5, with 9 bases matching TRBD1. J lost 6 bases, V lost 5 bases, and 17 bases had no gene match. The CDR3 is 17 amino acids. CDR1 and CDR2 (germline): DFQATT, SNEGSKA (reference sequence).

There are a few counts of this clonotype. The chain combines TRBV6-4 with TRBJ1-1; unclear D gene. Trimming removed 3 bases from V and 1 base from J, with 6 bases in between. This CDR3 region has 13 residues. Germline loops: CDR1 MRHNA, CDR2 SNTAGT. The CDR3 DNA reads TGTGCCAGCAGTGAACAACCGAACACTGAAGCTTTCTTT. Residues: CASSEQPNTEAFF.

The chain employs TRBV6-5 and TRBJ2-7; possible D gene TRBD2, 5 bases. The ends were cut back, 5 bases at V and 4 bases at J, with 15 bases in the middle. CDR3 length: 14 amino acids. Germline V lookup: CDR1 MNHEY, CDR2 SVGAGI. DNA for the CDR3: TGTGCCAGCAGTCAGACGGACGGGGAGTACGAGCAGTACGTC. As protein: CASSQTDGEYEQYV.

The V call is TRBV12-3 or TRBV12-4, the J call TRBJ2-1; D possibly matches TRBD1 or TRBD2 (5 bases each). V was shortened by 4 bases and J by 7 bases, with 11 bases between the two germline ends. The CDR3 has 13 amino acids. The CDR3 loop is CASSWGPANEQFF. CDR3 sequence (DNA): TGTGCCAGCAGTTGGGGACCGGCAAATGAGCAGTTCTTC.

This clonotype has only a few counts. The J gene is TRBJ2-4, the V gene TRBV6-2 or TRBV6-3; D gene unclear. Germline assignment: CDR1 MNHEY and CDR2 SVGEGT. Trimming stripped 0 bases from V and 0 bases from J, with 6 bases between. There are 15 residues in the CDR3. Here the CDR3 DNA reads TGTGCCAGCAGTTACTCGACGCTAGCCAAAAACATTCAGTACTTC. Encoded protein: CASSYSTLAKNIQYF.

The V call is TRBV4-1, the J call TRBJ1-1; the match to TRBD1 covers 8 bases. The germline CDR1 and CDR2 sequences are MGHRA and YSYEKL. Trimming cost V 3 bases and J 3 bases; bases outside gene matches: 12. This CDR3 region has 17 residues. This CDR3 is CASSHAGTGLRDTEAFF. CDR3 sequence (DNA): TGCGCCAGCAGCCATGCCGGGACAGGCCTTAGAGACACTGAAGCTTTCTTT.

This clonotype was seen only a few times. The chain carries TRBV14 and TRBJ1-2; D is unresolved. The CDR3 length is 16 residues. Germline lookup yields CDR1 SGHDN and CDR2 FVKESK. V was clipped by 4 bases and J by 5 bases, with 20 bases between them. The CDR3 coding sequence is TGTGCCAGCAGCCTCTACTCAAGAGGGCAAAGTTATGGCTACACCTTC. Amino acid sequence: CASSLYSRGQSYGYTF.

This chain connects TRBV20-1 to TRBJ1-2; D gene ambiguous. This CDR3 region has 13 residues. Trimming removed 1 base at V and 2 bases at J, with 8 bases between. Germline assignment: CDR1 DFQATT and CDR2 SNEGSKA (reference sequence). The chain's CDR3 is CSARGRKNYGYTF. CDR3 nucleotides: TGCAGTGCTAGAGGGCGGAAGAACTATGGCTACACCTTC.

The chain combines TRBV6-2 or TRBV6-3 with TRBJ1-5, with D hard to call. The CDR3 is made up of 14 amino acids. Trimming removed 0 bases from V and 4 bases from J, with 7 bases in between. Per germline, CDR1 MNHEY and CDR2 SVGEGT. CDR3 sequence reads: CASSYSIYNQPQHF. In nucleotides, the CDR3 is TGTGCCAGCAGTTACTCGATCTATAATCAGCCCCAGCATTTT.

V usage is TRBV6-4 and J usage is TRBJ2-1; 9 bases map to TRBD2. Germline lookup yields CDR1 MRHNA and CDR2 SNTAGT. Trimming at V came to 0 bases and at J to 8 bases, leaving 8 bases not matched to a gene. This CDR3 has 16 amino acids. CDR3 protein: CASSDSGGGGLDEQFF. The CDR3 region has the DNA TGTGCCAGCAGTGACTCAGGCGGGGGGGGGCTCGATGAGCAGTTCTTC.

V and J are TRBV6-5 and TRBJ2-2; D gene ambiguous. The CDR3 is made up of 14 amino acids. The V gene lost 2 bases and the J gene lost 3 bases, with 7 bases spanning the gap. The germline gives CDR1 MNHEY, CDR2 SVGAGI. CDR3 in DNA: TGTGCCAGCAGTTACGGCTCTTACACCGGGGAGCTGTTTTTT. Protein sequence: CASSYGSYTGELFF.

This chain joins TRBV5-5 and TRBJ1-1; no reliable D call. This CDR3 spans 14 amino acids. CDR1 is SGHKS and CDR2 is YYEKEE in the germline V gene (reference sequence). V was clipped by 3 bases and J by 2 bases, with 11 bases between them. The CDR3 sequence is CASSWIGPNTEAFF. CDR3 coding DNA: TGTGCCAGCAGCTGGATCGGACCCAACACTGAAGCTTTCTTT.

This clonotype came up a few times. For the CDR3, the DNA is TGTGCCAGCAGCCAAGGGGGCCAGGGGAGAGCCAAAAACATTCAGTACTTC. Translating gives CASSQGGQGRAKNIQYF. V gene TRBV6-1 combines with J gene TRBJ2-4; 7 bases align to TRBD1. CDR1 is MNHNS, CDR2 SASEGT, per germline. The CDR3 runs to 17 residues. Trimming removed 6 bases from V and 0 bases from J; junction bases left unmatched: 11.